The 26 T cell receptor beta chains reported below all come from one sample, sequenced in a study of blood T cell repertoires in COVID-19. The table came from immunoSEQ multiplex PCR; TCRdb's copy has only in-frame clones and leaves some out. The sample shows roughly 440,000 clones, about 87% of them seen only once. The material sequenced was peripheral blood. Receptors were obtained from a woman aged 45-65 years with COVID-19, enrolled during active disease.

The gene calls are TRBV4-2 and TRBJ1-2; no definite D call. V was trimmed by 0 bases and J by 3 bases, leaving 14 bases between them. The CDR3 has 16 amino acids. CDR1 and CDR2 (germline): LGHNA, YNFKEQ. The DNA for the CDR3 is TGTGCCAGCAGCCAAGAAATAGGAGGGATGGACTATGGCTACACCTTC. This translates into CASSQEIGGMDYGYTF.

The J gene is TRBJ2-3, the V gene TRBV9; 9 nucleotides align to TRBD1. The germline gives CDR1 SGDLS, CDR2 YYNGEE. The CDR3 sequence is 18 residues long. The V gene end was trimmed by 4 bases and the J gene end by 1 base; junction bases not matched to a gene: 13. The CDR3 sequence: CASSLSPGTGFGTDTQYF. The DNA of the CDR3 is TGTGCCAGCAGCCTCAGTCCCGGGACAGGGTTCGGCACAGATACGCAGTATTTT.

The V gene is TRBV6-5, the J gene TRBJ2-3; TRBD2 matches 8 bases. From germline, CDR1 is MNHEY and CDR2 SVGAGI. J gave up 6 bases and V 4 bases, and 9 bases lay outside the gene matches. The CDR3 is 15 amino acids. The CDR3 coding sequence is TGTGCCAGCAGTTTCCAGCGGGGGCTGGGGGATACGCAGTATTTT. This codes for CASSFQRGLGDTQYF.

V usage is TRBV7-9 and J usage is TRBJ2-5; 9 positions agree with TRBD1. The CDR3 sequence is 15 residues long. The V segment lost 3 bases and the J segment 2 bases; nucleotides outside the gene matches: 4. Germline-derived CDR1 and CDR2 are SEHNR and FQNEAQ (reference sequence). The CDR3 coding sequence is TGTGCCAGCAGCTTTACAGGGGGCCGACAAGAGACCCAGTACTTC. It specifies CASSFTGGRQETQYF.

This rearrangement joins TRBV5-4 to TRBJ1-1, with 8 bases lining up with TRBD1. V lost 3 bases, J lost 9 bases, and 16 bases stayed unmatched. The germline CDR1 and CDR2 sequences are SGHNT and YYREEE (reference sequence). CDR3 length: 16 amino acids. Here the CDR3 reads CASSSRRTGITGKAFF. CDR3 nucleotides: TGTGCCAGCAGCTCCCGCCGGACAGGGATAACGGGGAAAGCTTTCTTT.

This clone was seen a few times. The chain is built from TRBV4-2 and TRBJ2-1, with D tentatively TRBD1 (5 bases). This CDR3 has 16 residues. V lost 1 base, J lost 0 bases, and 10 bases lay in between. The V gene's germline CDR1 is LGHNA and CDR2 YNFKEQ. This chain's CDR3 is CASSQGVGPSYNEQFF. The CDR3 DNA follows: TGTGCCAGCAGCCAAGGGGTGGGGCCCTCCTACAATGAGCAGTTCTTC.

This chain links TRBV7-9 with TRBJ1-1; D gene ambiguous. The CDR3 sequence is 11 residues long. Trimming took off 1 base at V and 10 bases at J, with 7 bases between the two ends. Germline loops: CDR1 SEHNR, CDR2 FQNEAQ (reference sequence). CDR3 region: CASSLDGGAFF. CDR3 DNA: TGTGCCAGCAGCTTAGACGGTGGAGCTTTCTTT. Complete variable domain (other parts from reference TRBV7-9 and TRBJ1-1): DTGVSQNPRHKITKRGQNVTFRCDPISEHNRLYWYRQTLGQGPEFLTYFQNEAQLEKSRLLSDRFSAERPKGSFSTLEIQRTEQGDSAMYLCASSLDGGAFFGQGTRLTVV.

This chain connects TRBV2 to TRBJ1-1; 8 bases align to TRBD1. After removal of 7 bases from V and 6 bases from J, the junction contained 13 bases not matched to a gene. The CDR3 contains 15 residues. CDR1 SNHLY and CDR2 FYNNEI come from the germline V gene. CDR3 region: CASTPDRAMKAEAFF. The CDR3, as DNA: TGTGCCAGCACCCCGGACAGGGCAATGAAGGCTGAAGCTTTCTTT.

This sequence joins TRBV28 and TRBJ2-1; D perhaps matches TRBD2 (6 bases). Trimming left V 11 bases short and J 0 bases short, with 20 bases between. Germline V gene data show CDR1 as MDHEN and CDR2 as SYDVKM. The CDR3 contains 16 residues. CDR3 bases: TGTGCCGTCCGGCAAACTAGCCCCAGCTCCTACAATGAGCAGTTCTTC. This encodes CAVRQTSPSSYNEQFF.

The chain joins TRBV6-5 to TRBJ2-3, with D unclear. V was shortened by 11 bases and J by 4 bases, with 13 bases between the two germline ends. Germline CDR1 is MNHEY and CDR2 is SVGAGI. The CDR3 sequence is 12 residues long. The DNA for the CDR3 is TGTGCCGTCCGGAGCAGCGCAGATACGCAGTATTTT. Translated, it gives CAVRSSADTQYF.

The chain recombines TRBV9 with TRBJ2-3, with 8 bases that match TRBD2. The length of the CDR3 is 16 residues. Germline assignment: CDR1 SGDLS and CDR2 YYNGEE. V lost 0 bases and J lost 2; bases outside the gene matches: 5. For the CDR3, the DNA is TGTGCCAGCAGCGTAGGGGCTAGCGGGTCCACAGATACGCAGTATTTT. It specifies CASSVGASGSTDTQYF.

This chain links TRBV7-2 with TRBJ1-1; D gene ambiguous. The ends were cut back, 3 bases at V and 4 bases at J, with 9 bases in the middle. The CDR3 is 13 residues long. Germline CDR1 is SGHTA and CDR2 is FQGNSA. Here the CDR3 reads CASSFQAGTEAFF. CDR3 bases: TGTGCCAGCAGCTTCCAGGCCGGCACTGAAGCTTTCTTT.

The CDR3 sequence is CASSLRRRLNSPLHF. The CDR3 nucleotides read TGTGCCAGCAGCTTGAGGAGGAGACTAAATTCACCCCTCCACTTT. This chain links TRBV5-5 with TRBJ1-6; D is unresolved. V was trimmed by 1 base and J by 7 bases, leaving 12 bases between them. Germline V gives CDR1 SGHKS, CDR2 YYEKEE (reference sequence). The CDR3 totals 15 residues. Based on the CDR3 plus reference TRBV5-5 and TRBJ1-6, the full variable domain is DAGVTQSPTHLIKTRGQQVTLRCSPISGHKSVSWYQQVLGQGPQFIFQYYEKEERGRGNFPDRFSARQFPNYSSELNVNALLLGDSALYLCASSLRRRLNSPLHFGNGTRLTVT.

The V gene is TRBV21-1, the J gene TRBJ2-7; TRBD1, as called in the table, went unchecked against the DNA. TRBV21-1 is annotated as a pseudogene. The CDR3 spans 15 residues. CDR3 nucleotide sequence: TGTGCCAGCAGGACAGACAGAATTAAACCCCACGAGCAGTACTTC. It specifies CASRTDRIKPHEQYF.

This clone was recorded once. This sequence joins TRBV5-1 and TRBJ2-5; the match to TRBD2 covers 10 bases. Per the germline V gene, CDR1 is SGHRS and CDR2 is YFSETQ. J gave up 6 bases and V 0 bases, and 8 bases lay outside the gene matches. This CDR3 region has 16 residues. In nucleotides, the CDR3 is TGCGCCAGCAGCTTGGCCTCCACTAGCGGGGTACAGACCCAGTACTTC. This codes for CASSLASTSGVQTQYF.

The rearrangement links TRBV18 to TRBJ1-5, with 8 bases matching TRBD1. With V trimmed by 4 bases and J by 3 bases, 8 bases remained unmatched. Germline CDR1 and CDR2: KGHSH and LQKENI. This CDR3 is built from 16 residues. The CDR3 region has the DNA TGTGCCAGCTCACTCCGACAGGGGAATCCCAATCAGCCCCAGCATTTT. It specifies CASSLRQGNPNQPQHF.

The rearrangement joins TRBV19 to TRBJ1-2; D remains unclear. The CDR3 is 12 residues long. The V end was cut by 3 bases, the J end by 4 bases, with 6 bases between. Germline lookup yields CDR1 LNHDA and CDR2 SQIVND (reference sequence). CDR3 sequence reads: CASSISSYGYTF. The CDR3 nucleotides are TGTGCCAGTAGTATTTCCAGCTATGGCTACACCTTC.

J is TRBJ2-3 and V is TRBV7-9; 10 nucleotides line up with TRBD2. J gave up 5 bases and V 3 bases, and 5 bases lay outside the gene matches. CDR1 SEHNR and CDR2 FQNEAQ come from the germline V gene (reference sequence). CDR3 length: 15 residues. The CDR3 protein is CASSLSGGARDTQYF. CDR3 DNA: TGTGCCAGCAGCTTGAGCGGGGGGGCGAGAGATACGCAGTATTTT.

The V gene is TRBV6-6, the J gene TRBJ2-3; 9 nucleotides line up with TRBD2. Germline assignment: CDR1 MNHNY and CDR2 SVGAGI (reference sequence). The CDR3 length is 15 residues. V dropped 4 bases and J dropped 1; count of bases not matched to a gene: 3. CDR3 coding DNA: TGTGCCAGCAGTTCCGGACTAGCGCGCACAGATACGCAGTATTTT. Amino acid sequence: CASSSGLARTDTQYF.

The CDR3 DNA reads TGTGCCAGCAGTGGAGTTAGGGACAGGGGGCCCACTGAAGCTTTCTTT. Its translation is CASSGVRDRGPTEAFF. V usage is TRBV6-1 and J usage is TRBJ1-1; 12 bases map to TRBD1. The CDR3 has 16 amino acids. The ends lost 4 bases at V and 4 bases at J; junction bases unmatched: 7. CDR1 is MNHNS and CDR2 is SASEGT in the germline V gene.

The chain employs TRBV15 and TRBJ1-4; D is ambiguous. The CDR3 length is 16 residues. The germline V and J ends were trimmed by 5 bases and 0 bases, with 13 bases remaining between them. CDR1 LNHNV and CDR2 YYDKDF come from the germline V gene (reference sequence). As DNA, the CDR3 is TGTGCCACCAGCTTGAGGGCACATGCAACTAATGAAAAACTGTTTTTT. It is translated as CATSLRAHATNEKLFF.

The CDR3 spells CATPTDSPLHF. CDR3 bases: TGTGCCACCCCGACAGATTCACCCCTCCACTTT. V usage is TRBV24-1 and J usage is TRBJ1-6; D possibly corresponds to TRBD1 (5 bases). The V and J ends lost 9 bases and 8 bases respectively, with 7 bases between them. Per the germline V gene, CDR1 is KGHDR and CDR2 is SFDVKD. The length of the CDR3 is 11 residues.

The V and J genes are TRBV3-1 (or the pseudogene TRBV3-2) and TRBJ2-1, with 11 bases identical to TRBD2. Trimming took 2 bases from V and 0 from J; bases not matched to a gene: 6. Germline V gives CDR1 LGHDT, CDR2 YNNKEL (reference sequence). This CDR3 contains 18 residues. CDR3 DNA sequence: TGTGCCAGCAGCCAACCACTAACTAGCGGGAGCTCCTACAATGAGCAGTTCTTC. Translated: CASSQPLTSGSSYNEQFF.

V usage is TRBV5-1 and J usage is TRBJ1-2; D gene unclear. The CDR3 sequence is 14 residues long. Trimming stripped 0 bases from V and 2 bases from J, with 8 bases between. Germline-derived CDR1 and CDR2 are SGHRS and YFSETQ. The CDR3 coding sequence is TGCGCCAGCAGCTTGGAATCGACAAACTATGGCTACACCTTC. Translation: CASSLESTNYGYTF.

The chain combines TRBV3-1 (or the pseudogene TRBV3-2) with TRBJ1-2, with TRBD1 identical over 9 bases. The CDR3 extends over 16 amino acids. Germline assignment: CDR1 LGHDT and CDR2 YNNKEL (reference sequence). Unmatched junction bases numbered 13, after V lost 3 bases and J lost 8 bases. The CDR3 bases are TGTGCCAGCAGCCATACCACCGGGACAGGGCTCCGGGGCTACACCTTC. Encoded protein: CASSHTTGTGLRGYTF.

This chain uses TRBV5-1 with TRBJ1-1; D not certain. V was trimmed by 0 bases and J by 1 base, leaving 4 bases between them. The CDR3 runs to 13 residues. Germline V gives CDR1 SGHRS, CDR2 YFSETQ. CDR3 loop: CASSLAKNTEAFF. DNA for the CDR3: TGCGCCAGCAGCTTGGCCAAGAACACTGAAGCTTTCTTT. Based on the CDR3 plus reference TRBV5-1 and TRBJ1-1, the full variable domain is KAGVTQTPRYLIKTRGQQVTLSCSPISGHRSVSWYQQTPGQGLQFLFEYFSETQRNKGNFPGRFSGRQFSNSRSEMNVSTLELGDSALYLCASSLAKNTEAFFGQGTRLTVV.